This is a list of T cell receptor beta chains from one sample in a study of blood T cells in healthy people across ages. TCRdb ran MiXCR on the 5' RACE reads and lists one entry per CDR3 protein. This table has about 1,800,000 distinct CDR3 sequences, about 30% appearing once. The sample taken for sequencing was blood. The source of these receptors is a woman under 40 in good health. The CDR3 runs from the conserved cysteine through the conserved F or W. Each record gives: CDR3 length, V gene, J gene, clone size, D gene, CDR3 DNA, CDR3 protein. A D gene is named only where the DNA matches it firmly. Clone size is given for some rows only: seen once, a few or many times, or a class if the clone is expanded.

len: 14; v_gene: TRBV5-1; j_gene: TRBJ2-7; abundance: many; d_gene: TRBD1; CDR3nt: TGCGCCAGCAGTAACTTCGGGACAGACGAACAGCAGTACTTC; CDR3aa: CASSNFGTDEQQYF
len: 18; v_gene: TRBV11-3; j_gene: TRBJ2-3; abundance: .; d_gene: .; CDR3nt: TGTACCAGCAGCCCAAACTCGAAGAAAAGAGTTAGCACAGATACGCAGTATTTT; CDR3aa: CTSSPNSKKRVSTDTQYF
len: 14; v_gene: TRBV7-3; j_gene: TRBJ2-3; abundance: .; d_gene: .; CDR3nt: TGTGCCAGCAGCCCATCCGGGGCAATGGATGCGCAGTATTTT; CDR3aa: CASSPSGAMDAQYF
len: 15; v_gene: TRBV3-1; j_gene: TRBJ1-5; abundance: once; d_gene: TRBD1; CDR3nt: TGTGCCAGCAGCCTACGGGACAGACCTAATCAGCCCCAGCATTTT; CDR3aa: CASSLRDRPNQPQHF
len: 13; v_gene: TRBV7-3; j_gene: TRBJ1-2; abundance: few; d_gene: .; CDR3nt: TGTGCCAGCAGTCCGGGACCTCAGGAGAGCTACACCTTC; CDR3aa: CASSPGPQESYTF
len: 15; v_gene: TRBV5-1; j_gene: TRBJ2-5; abundance: once; d_gene: .; CDR3nt: TGCACCAGCAGCTTGACTTCACTCGACCGGAAGACCCAGTACTTC; CDR3aa: CTSSLTSLDRKTQYF
len: 15; v_gene: TRBV12-3/TRBV12-4; j_gene: TRBJ1-4; abundance: few; d_gene: .; CDR3nt: TGTGCCAGCAGTTTAGCTGTGGGCACTAATGAAAAACTGTTTTTT; CDR3aa: CASSLAVGTNEKLFF
len: 18; v_gene: TRBV4-1; j_gene: TRBJ2-1; abundance: few; d_gene: TRBD2; CDR3nt: TGCGCCAGCAGCCCACGCGGACTAGCGACCCCCTCCTACAATGAGCAGTTCTTC; CDR3aa: CASSPRGLATPSYNEQFF
len: 17; v_gene: TRBV7-9; j_gene: TRBJ2-1; abundance: .; d_gene: TRBD2; CDR3nt: TGTGCCAGCAGCTTAGGCAGCGGGAGGGCCTTGCCGCATGAGCAGTTCTTC; CDR3aa: CASSLGSGRALPHEQFF
len: 12; v_gene: TRBV24-1; j_gene: TRBJ2-1; abundance: .; d_gene: .; CDR3nt: TGTGCCACCATAACCTCCTACAATGAGCAGTTCTTC; CDR3aa: CATITSYNEQFF
len: 15; v_gene: TRBV7-9; j_gene: TRBJ2-3; abundance: .; d_gene: TRBD2; CDR3nt: TGTGCCAGCAGAATCAGCGGGGGGGCCACAGATACGCAGTATTTT; CDR3aa: CASRISGGATDTQYF
len: 9; v_gene: TRBV5-1; j_gene: TRBJ1-6; abundance: few; d_gene: .; CDR3nt: TGCGCCAGCAGGTCACCCCTCCACTTT; CDR3aa: CASRSPLHF
len: 15; v_gene: TRBV7-9; j_gene: TRBJ1-5; abundance: few; d_gene: .; CDR3nt: TGTGCCAGCAGCTTAGTTGGAGGGGTTGGGCAGCCCCAGCATTTT; CDR3aa: CASSLVGGVGQPQHF
len: 14; v_gene: TRBV4-1; j_gene: TRBJ1-2; abundance: .; d_gene: .; CDR3nt: TGCGCCAGCAGCCAAGTCGGGGTCGGCTATGGCTACACCTTC; CDR3aa: CASSQVGVGYGYTF
len: 12; v_gene: TRBV5-6; j_gene: TRBJ2-7; abundance: few; d_gene: .; CDR3nt: TGTGCCAGCAGCTTGGCACCAACCGAGCAGTACTTC; CDR3aa: CASSLAPTEQYF
len: 15; v_gene: TRBV12-3/TRBV12-4; j_gene: TRBJ2-7; abundance: .; d_gene: TRBD2; CDR3nt: TGTGCCAGCAGCTCCCCAGCGGGAGTGGTCCACGAGCAGTACTTC; CDR3aa: CASSSPAGVVHEQYF
len: 13; v_gene: TRBV4-2; j_gene: TRBJ2-5; abundance: many; d_gene: .; CDR3nt: TGTGCCAGCAGCCAAGCGGCGCAAGAGACCCAGTACTTC; CDR3aa: CASSQAAQETQYF
len: 16; v_gene: TRBV7-9; j_gene: TRBJ2-1; abundance: .; d_gene: TRBD2; CDR3nt: TGTGCCAGCAGCAAGTCCGGGACTACCAATTACAATGAGCAGTTCTTC; CDR3aa: CASSKSGTTNYNEQFF
len: 14; v_gene: TRBV7-9; j_gene: TRBJ1-2; abundance: .; d_gene: TRBD1; CDR3nt: TGTGCCAGCAGCTTAGCTGCAGGGGGCTCTGGCTACACCTTC; CDR3aa: CASSLAAGGSGYTF
len: 16; v_gene: TRBV6-5; j_gene: TRBJ2-7; abundance: .; d_gene: .; CDR3nt: TGTGCCAGCAGTCCTGGGACGTTCCTGGGGACCTACGAGCAGTACTTC; CDR3aa: CASSPGTFLGTYEQYF
len: 16; v_gene: TRBV5-4; j_gene: TRBJ2-1; abundance: few; d_gene: .; CDR3nt: TGTGCCAGCAGCTTGGCCGGAGCGGGCTCCTACAATGAGCAGTTCTTC; CDR3aa: CASSLAGAGSYNEQFF
len: 15; v_gene: TRBV5-1; j_gene: TRBJ2-4; abundance: .; d_gene: .; CDR3nt: TGCGCCAGCAGCACCGGGACCTCTTTACCAAACATTCAGTACTTC; CDR3aa: CASSTGTSLPNIQYF
len: 15; v_gene: TRBV5-1; j_gene: TRBJ2-1; abundance: few; d_gene: TRBD1; CDR3nt: TGCGCCAGCAGCTTTCGGGACAGAGGAGACAATGAGCAGTTCTTC; CDR3aa: CASSFRDRGDNEQFF
len: 15; v_gene: TRBV7-2; j_gene: TRBJ2-1; abundance: many; d_gene: TRBD2; CDR3nt: TGTGCCAGCACCTCCAAGCGGGAGTTGGGCAATGAGCAGTTCTTC; CDR3aa: CASTSKRELGNEQFF
len: 16; v_gene: TRBV5-6; j_gene: TRBJ2-1; abundance: .; d_gene: .; CDR3nt: TGTGCCAGCAGCCTTCCGGACACCGCCTCCTACAATGAGCAGTTCTTC; CDR3aa: CASSLPDTASYNEQFF
len: 14; v_gene: TRBV7-2; j_gene: TRBJ2-1; abundance: few; d_gene: .; CDR3nt: TGTGCCAGCAGCTTAGATCCTAGCAGCGATGAGCAGTTCTTC; CDR3aa: CASSLDPSSDEQFF
len: 17; v_gene: TRBV20-1; j_gene: TRBJ2-5; abundance: few; d_gene: TRBD2; CDR3nt: TGCAGTGCCACCCATAGCGGGGGCGACCTTCGCGGCCAGACCCAGTACTTC; CDR3aa: CSATHSGGDLRGQTQYF
len: 15; v_gene: TRBV9; j_gene: TRBJ1-1; abundance: .; d_gene: .; CDR3nt: TGTGCCAGCAGCGTAGTGATTGGAGGCGGCACTGAAGCTTTCTTT; CDR3aa: CASSVVIGGGTEAFF
len: 14; v_gene: TRBV6-1; j_gene: TRBJ2-1; abundance: many; d_gene: .; CDR3nt: TGTGCCAGCACTGGGCAGAGCTCCTACAATGAGCAGTTCTTC; CDR3aa: CASTGQSSYNEQFF
len: 16; v_gene: TRBV3-1; j_gene: TRBJ2-7; abundance: few; d_gene: TRBD2; CDR3nt: TGTGCCAGCAGCCAACCCACTAGCGGAGCCCGTTACGAGCAGTACTTC; CDR3aa: CASSQPTSGARYEQYF
len: 14; v_gene: TRBV24-1; j_gene: TRBJ2-1; abundance: .; d_gene: .; CDR3nt: TGTGCCACCAGTGTGGACAGACTCTACAATGAGCAGTTCTTC; CDR3aa: CATSVDRLYNEQFF
len: 14; v_gene: TRBV28; j_gene: TRBJ2-1; abundance: .; d_gene: TRBD1; CDR3nt: TGTGCCAGCAGTCGTTCGGACAGGGCACATGAGCAGTTCTTC; CDR3aa: CASSRSDRAHEQFF
len: 17; v_gene: TRBV6-1; j_gene: TRBJ2-3; abundance: many; d_gene: TRBD2; CDR3nt: TGTGCCAGCAGTGAAAGATTGACTAGCGGGAAAAGAGATACGCAGTATTTT; CDR3aa: CASSERLTSGKRDTQYF
len: 14; v_gene: TRBV20-1; j_gene: TRBJ2-5; abundance: many; d_gene: .; CDR3nt: TGCAGTGCGAGGGTGCGAGGGTCGCGAGAGACCCAGTACTTC; CDR3aa: CSARVRGSRETQYF
len: 14; v_gene: TRBV6-2/TRBV6-3; j_gene: TRBJ2-5; abundance: .; d_gene: .; CDR3nt: TGTGCCAGCAGTCGCCCGGACCACCAAGAGACCCAGTACTTC; CDR3aa: CASSRPDHQETQYF
len: 10; v_gene: TRBV20-1; j_gene: TRBJ1-5; abundance: .; d_gene: .; CDR3nt: TGCAGTGGTGGGTTTCAGCCCCAGCATTTT; CDR3aa: CSGGFQPQHF
len: 16; v_gene: TRBV7-9; j_gene: TRBJ2-1; abundance: .; d_gene: .; CDR3nt: TGTGCCAGCAGCCCACCCCGGGCGGAGAAATACAATGAGCAGTTCTTC; CDR3aa: CASSPPRAEKYNEQFF
len: 15; v_gene: TRBV20-1; j_gene: TRBJ2-7; abundance: .; d_gene: .; CDR3nt: TGCAGTGTTACGCCGGTCGGGCAGATGTCCTACGAGCAGTACTTC; CDR3aa: CSVTPVGQMSYEQYF
len: 14; v_gene: TRBV18; j_gene: TRBJ1-2; abundance: .; d_gene: .; CDR3nt: TGTGCCAGCTCACCACCAGGACAGCATGATGGCTACACCTTC; CDR3aa: CASSPPGQHDGYTF
len: 15; v_gene: TRBV7-9; j_gene: TRBJ2-5; abundance: .; d_gene: TRBD2; CDR3nt: TGTGCCAGCAACCCCGGGACTAGCGGTCCAAATGAGCAGTACTTC; CDR3aa: CASNPGTSGPNEQYF
len: 13; v_gene: TRBV7-9; j_gene: TRBJ2-7; abundance: .; d_gene: .; CDR3nt: TGTGCCAGCAGGGAGGGACAGAAGCACGAGCAGTACTTC; CDR3aa: CASREGQKHEQYF
len: 14; v_gene: TRBV5-1; j_gene: TRBJ2-7; abundance: many; d_gene: .; CDR3nt: TGCGCCAGCAGCTTGAGTTTGCCAGTTCGCGAGCAGTACTTC; CDR3aa: CASSLSLPVREQYF
len: 13; v_gene: TRBV29-1; j_gene: TRBJ2-7; abundance: few; d_gene: .; CDR3nt: TGCAGCTACCTTAGTGGTGGCAGGTCCGAGCAGTACTTC; CDR3aa: CSYLSGGRSEQYF
len: 12; v_gene: TRBV12-3/TRBV12-4; j_gene: TRBJ1-1; abundance: .; d_gene: .; CDR3nt: TGTGCCAGCACCGTCAGAAACACTGAAGCTTTCTTT; CDR3aa: CASTVRNTEAFF
len: 14; v_gene: TRBV5-6; j_gene: TRBJ1-5; abundance: few; d_gene: .; CDR3nt: TGTGCCAGCAGCTGGCGGGGGATCAATCAGCCCCAGCATTTT; CDR3aa: CASSWRGINQPQHF
len: 13; v_gene: TRBV11-2; j_gene: TRBJ1-1; abundance: few; d_gene: .; CDR3nt: TGTGCCAGCAGCCCAACACAGGGTACTGAAGCTTTCTTT; CDR3aa: CASSPTQGTEAFF
len: 15; v_gene: TRBV6-1; j_gene: TRBJ1-2; abundance: .; d_gene: .; CDR3nt: TGTGCCAGCAGTGATGCCTGGTCTACCCCCTATGGCTACACCTTC; CDR3aa: CASSDAWSTPYGYTF
len: 11; v_gene: TRBV2; j_gene: TRBJ2-5; abundance: .; d_gene: .; CDR3nt: TGTGCCAGCAAGTTGGGAGAGACCCAGTACTTC; CDR3aa: CASKLGETQYF
len: 13; v_gene: TRBV20-1; j_gene: TRBJ2-5; abundance: many; d_gene: .; CDR3nt: TGCAGTGCTAGTGCGCAGGCCGCCGGGACCCAGTACTTC; CDR3aa: CSASAQAAGTQYF
len: 18; v_gene: TRBV6-2/TRBV6-3; j_gene: TRBJ2-3; abundance: few; d_gene: TRBD2; CDR3nt: TGTGCCAGCAGTTACCCTAGCGGGAGCGGAGGGGTGACAGATACGCAGTATTTT; CDR3aa: CASSYPSGSGGVTDTQYF
len: 15; v_gene: TRBV20-1; j_gene: TRBJ2-2; abundance: .; d_gene: TRBD2; CDR3nt: TGCAGTGGTATCTTAGCGGGAGACCCCACCGGGGAGCTGTTTTTT; CDR3aa: CSGILAGDPTGELFF
len: 14; v_gene: TRBV28; j_gene: TRBJ2-3; abundance: many; d_gene: .; CDR3nt: TGTGCCAGCAGTGTACCCGCGGGCACAGATACGCAGTATTTT; CDR3aa: CASSVPAGTDTQYF
len: 13; v_gene: TRBV6-1; j_gene: TRBJ2-7; abundance: few; d_gene: .; CDR3nt: TGTGCCAGCAGTGTCGGCTTTACGGGGGAGCAGTACTTC; CDR3aa: CASSVGFTGEQYF